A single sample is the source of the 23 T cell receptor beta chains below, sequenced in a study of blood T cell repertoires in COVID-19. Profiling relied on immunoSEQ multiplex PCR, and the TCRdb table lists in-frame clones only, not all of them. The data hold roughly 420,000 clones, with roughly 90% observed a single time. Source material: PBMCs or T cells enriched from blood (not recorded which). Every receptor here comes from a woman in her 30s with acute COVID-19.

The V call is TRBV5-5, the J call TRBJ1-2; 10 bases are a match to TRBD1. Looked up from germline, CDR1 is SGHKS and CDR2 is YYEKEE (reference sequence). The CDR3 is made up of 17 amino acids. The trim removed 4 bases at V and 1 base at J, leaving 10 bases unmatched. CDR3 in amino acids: CASSTSGTGDSNYGYTF. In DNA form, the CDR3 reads TGTGCCAGCAGCACCTCCGGGACAGGGGATAGTAACTATGGCTACACCTTC.

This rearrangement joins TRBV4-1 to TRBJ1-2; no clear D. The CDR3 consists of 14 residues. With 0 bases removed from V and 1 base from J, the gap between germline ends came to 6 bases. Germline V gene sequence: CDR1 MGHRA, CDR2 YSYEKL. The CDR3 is CASSQESFNYGYTF. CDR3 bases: TGCGCCAGCAGCCAAGAGAGTTTTAACTATGGCTACACCTTC.

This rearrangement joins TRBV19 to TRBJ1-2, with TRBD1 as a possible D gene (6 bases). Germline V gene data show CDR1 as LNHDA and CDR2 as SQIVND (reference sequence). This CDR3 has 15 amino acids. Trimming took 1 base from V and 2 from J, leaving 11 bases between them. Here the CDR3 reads CASSIVGRGNYGYTF. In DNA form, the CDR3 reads TGTGCCAGTAGTATAGTAGGCAGGGGAAACTATGGCTACACCTTC. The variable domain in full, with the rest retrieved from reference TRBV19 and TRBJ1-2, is DGGITQSPKYLFRKEGQNVTLSCEQNLNHDAMYWYRQDPGQGLRLIYYSQIVNDFQKGDIAEGYSVSREKKESFPLTVTSAQKNPTAFYLCASSIVGRGNYGYTFGSGTRLTVV.

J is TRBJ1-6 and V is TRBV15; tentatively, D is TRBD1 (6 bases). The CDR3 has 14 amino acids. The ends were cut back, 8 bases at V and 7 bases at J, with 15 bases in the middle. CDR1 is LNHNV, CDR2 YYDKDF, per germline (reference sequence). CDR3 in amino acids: CATAEGTPNSPLHF. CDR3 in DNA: TGTGCCACCGCCGAGGGGACACCAAATTCACCCCTCCACTTT. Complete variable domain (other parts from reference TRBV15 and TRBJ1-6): DAMVIQNPRYQVTQFGKPVTLSCSQTLNHNVMYWYQQKSSQAPKLLFHYYDKDFNNEADTPDNFQSRRPNTSFCFLDIRSPGLGDTAMYLCATAEGTPNSPLHFGNGTRLTVT.

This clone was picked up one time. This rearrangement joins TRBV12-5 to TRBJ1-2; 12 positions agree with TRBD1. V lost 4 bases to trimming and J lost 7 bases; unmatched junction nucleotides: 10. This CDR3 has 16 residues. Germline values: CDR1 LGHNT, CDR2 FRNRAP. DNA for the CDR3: TGTGCTAGTGGTTCATCGCTGGGACAGGGGGCGAGTGGCTACACCTTC. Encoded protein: CASGSSLGQGASGYTF. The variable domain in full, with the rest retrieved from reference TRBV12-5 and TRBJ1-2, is DARVTQTPRHKVTEMGQEVTMRCQPILGHNTVFWYRQTMMQGLELLAYFRNRAPLDDSGMPKDRFSAEMPDATLATLKIQPSEPRDSAVYFCASGSSLGQGASGYTFGSGTRLTVV.

The DNA of the CDR3 is TGTGCCAGCAGCCAAGGATCAGGGCGACAGGGTAATGGCTACACCTTC. As protein: CASSQGSGRQGNGYTF. The chain is built from TRBV3-1 (or the pseudogene TRBV3-2) and TRBJ1-2; the match to TRBD1 covers 7 bases. CDR3 size: 16 residues. In germline, CDR1 is LGHDT, CDR2 YNNKEL (reference sequence). Trimming at V came to 1 base and at J to 6 bases, leaving 11 bases not matched to a gene.

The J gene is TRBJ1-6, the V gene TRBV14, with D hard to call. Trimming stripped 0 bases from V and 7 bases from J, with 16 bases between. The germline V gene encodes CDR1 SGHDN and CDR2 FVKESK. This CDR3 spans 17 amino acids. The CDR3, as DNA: TGTGCCAGCAGCCAAGATCAGACCGGGGAGGTCAATTCACCCCTCCACTTT. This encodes CASSQDQTGEVNSPLHF.

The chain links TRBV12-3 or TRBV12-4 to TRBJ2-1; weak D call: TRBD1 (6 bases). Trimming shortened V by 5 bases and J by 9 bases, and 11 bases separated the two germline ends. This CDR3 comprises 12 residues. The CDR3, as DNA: TGTGCCAGCAGTCTACAGGGAAGTGAGCAGTTCTTC. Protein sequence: CASSLQGSEQFF.

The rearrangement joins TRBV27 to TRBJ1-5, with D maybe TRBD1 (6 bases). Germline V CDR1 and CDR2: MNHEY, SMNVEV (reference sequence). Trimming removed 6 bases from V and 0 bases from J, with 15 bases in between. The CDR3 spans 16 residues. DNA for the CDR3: TGTGCCAGCAGACCGGGACACGTCATTAGCAATCAGCCCCAGCATTTT. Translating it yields CASRPGHVISNQPQHF.

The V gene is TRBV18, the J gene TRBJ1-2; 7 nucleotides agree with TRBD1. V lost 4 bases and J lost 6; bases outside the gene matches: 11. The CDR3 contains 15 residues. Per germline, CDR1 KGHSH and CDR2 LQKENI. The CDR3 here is CASSRGSDRKNGYTF. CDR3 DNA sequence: TGTGCCAGCTCACGCGGCTCGGACAGGAAGAATGGCTACACCTTC.

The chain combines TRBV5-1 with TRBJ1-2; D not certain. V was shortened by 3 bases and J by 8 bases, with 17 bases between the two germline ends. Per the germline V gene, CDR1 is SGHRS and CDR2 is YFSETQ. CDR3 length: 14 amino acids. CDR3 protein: CASSYREASRGYTF. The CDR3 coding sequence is TGCGCCAGCAGCTACCGGGAAGCGAGTAGGGGCTACACCTTC.

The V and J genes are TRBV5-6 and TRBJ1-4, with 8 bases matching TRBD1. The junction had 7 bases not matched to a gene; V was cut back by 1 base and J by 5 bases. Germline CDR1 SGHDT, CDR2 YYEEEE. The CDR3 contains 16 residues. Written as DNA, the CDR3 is TGTGCCAGCAGCTTGTTTCAGTGGACAGGGAATGAAAAACTGTTTTTT. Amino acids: CASSLFQWTGNEKLFF.

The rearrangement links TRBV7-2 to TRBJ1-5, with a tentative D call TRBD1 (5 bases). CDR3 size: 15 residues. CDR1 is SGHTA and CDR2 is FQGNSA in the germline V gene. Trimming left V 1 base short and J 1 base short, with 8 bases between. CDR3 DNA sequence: TGTGCCAGCAGCTTAGTTTCAGGGAGCAATCAGCCCCAGCATTTT. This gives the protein CASSLVSGSNQPQHF.

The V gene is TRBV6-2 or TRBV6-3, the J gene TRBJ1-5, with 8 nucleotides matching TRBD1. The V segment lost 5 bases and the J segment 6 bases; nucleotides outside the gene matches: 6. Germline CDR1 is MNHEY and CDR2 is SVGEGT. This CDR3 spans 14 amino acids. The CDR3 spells CASSLYRGIQPQHF. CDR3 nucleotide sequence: TGTGCCAGCAGTCTCTACAGGGGGATTCAGCCCCAGCATTTT.

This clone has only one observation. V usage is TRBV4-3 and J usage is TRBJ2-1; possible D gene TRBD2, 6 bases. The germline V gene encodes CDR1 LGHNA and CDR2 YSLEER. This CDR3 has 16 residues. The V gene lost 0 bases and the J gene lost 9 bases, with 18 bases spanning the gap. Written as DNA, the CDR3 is TGCGCCAGCAGCCAAGAGTTTGGTCCTGTCGGGGGTGAGCAGTTCTTC. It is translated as CASSQEFGPVGGEQFF.

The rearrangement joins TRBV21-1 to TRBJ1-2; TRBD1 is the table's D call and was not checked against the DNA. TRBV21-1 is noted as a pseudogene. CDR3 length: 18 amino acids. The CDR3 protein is CASSKVEARQGINYGYTF. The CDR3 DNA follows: TGTGCCAGCAGCAAAGTCGAAGCCCGACAGGGCATAAACTATGGCTACACCTTC.

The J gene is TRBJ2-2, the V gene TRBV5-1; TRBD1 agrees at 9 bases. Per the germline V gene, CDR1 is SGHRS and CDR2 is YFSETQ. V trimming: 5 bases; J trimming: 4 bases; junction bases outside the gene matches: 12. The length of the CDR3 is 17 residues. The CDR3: CASRWDRGGQGTGELFF. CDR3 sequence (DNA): TGCGCCAGCAGGTGGGATCGAGGGGGACAGGGCACCGGGGAGCTGTTTTTT.

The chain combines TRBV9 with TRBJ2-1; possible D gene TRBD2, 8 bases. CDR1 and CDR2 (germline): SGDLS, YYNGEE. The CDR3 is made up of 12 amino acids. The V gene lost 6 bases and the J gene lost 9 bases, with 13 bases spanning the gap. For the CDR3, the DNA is TGTGCCAGCACGCGGGGGGACAGTGAGCAGTTCTTC. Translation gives CASTRGDSEQFF.

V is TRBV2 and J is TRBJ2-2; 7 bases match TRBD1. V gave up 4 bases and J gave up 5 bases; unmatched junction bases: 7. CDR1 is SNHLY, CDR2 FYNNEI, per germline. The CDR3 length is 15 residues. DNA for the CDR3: TGTGCCAGCAGTGGCAGGGGGAGATGGACCGGGGAGCTGTTTTTT. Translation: CASSGRGRWTGELFF.

The CDR3 here is CASSFRYEQYF. As DNA, the CDR3 is TGTGCCAGCAGCTTTCGGTACGAGCAGTACTTC. The rearrangement links TRBV5-6 to TRBJ2-7; no definite D call. The CDR3 covers 11 residues. Germline assignment: CDR1 SGHDT and CDR2 YYEEEE. Trimming removed 2 bases at V and 4 bases at J, with 4 bases between.

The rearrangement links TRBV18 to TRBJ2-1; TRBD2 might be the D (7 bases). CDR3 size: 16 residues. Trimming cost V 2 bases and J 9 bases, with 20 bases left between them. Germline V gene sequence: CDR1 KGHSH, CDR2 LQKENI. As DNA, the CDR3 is TGTGCCAGCTCACCAAGGGAAATAACAGGGAGGGGTGAGCAGTTCTTC. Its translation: CASSPREITGRGEQFF.

DNA of the CDR3: TGTGCAAGTCGCTTAGCAACCGGGACAGGGGAGCGGTACACTGAAGCTTTCTTT. Protein: CASRLATGTGERYTEAFF. The chain combines TRBV12-2 with TRBJ1-1; TRBD1, the table's D call, was not compared with the DNA. TRBV12-2 is a documented pseudogene. This CDR3 region has 18 residues.

CDR3 amino acids: CASSSRDRSSYNEQFF. DNA of the CDR3: TGTGCCAGCAGCTCCCGGGACAGGAGCTCCTACAATGAGCAGTTCTTC. The chain recombines TRBV11-3 with TRBJ2-1, with 8 positions matching TRBD1. Trimming removed 4 bases from V and 0 bases from J; junction bases left unmatched: 5. Germline CDR1 SGHNT, CDR2 YENEEA. The CDR3 extends over 16 amino acids.